This T cell receptor beta chain is drawn from a study of T cells after yellow fever vaccination. Broader study findings: Contaminating bulk clonotypes could be abundant in FACS-sorted repertoires.

This clonotype showed up just a few times. Its antigen is still unknown. In TCRdb, the 5' RACE reads were re-called with MiXCR into one record per CDR3 protein. The sample has hundreds of thousands of distinct CDR3 sequences, 12% seen once. The CDR3 has 14 residues. CDR1 is SGHDT, CDR2 YYEEEE, per germline. Trimming removed 0 bases at V and 3 bases at J, with 6 bases between. The material was PBMCs, obtained on the day of the yellow fever booster vaccination. The chain is built from TRBV5-6 and TRBJ1-4; D is ambiguous. The TCR was taken from a man in his thirties or forties who received the YFV17D yellow fever vaccine. The CDR3 sequence: CASSLASSNEKLFF. DNA for the CDR3: TGTGCCAGCAGCTTGGCCAGTTCTAATGAAAAACTGTTTTTT.